This T cell receptor beta chain was found in a study of cytomegalovirus exposure and HLA in healthy donors. Study context: There were about 85 million unique TCRs (from HLA-typed donors) in an early data release.

Per germline, CDR1 SQVTM and CDR2 ANQGSEA. V trimming: 5 bases; J trimming: 0 bases; junction bases outside the gene matches: 7. CDR3 size: 17 residues. PCR employed 60 Vbeta and 13 Jbeta primers. The repertoire was sequenced with immunoSEQ multiplex PCR; TCRdb's copy has only in-frame clones and lacks some. In all, the sample yields under 40,000 clones. On this clone itself: Antigen unknown.

Findings and limits, study-wide: When the data were analyzed later, several of the most significant clusters appeared to be linked to common viral pathogens. On later analysis, the bulk of CMV-associated TCR beta chains appeared to be HLA-restricted.

Material for sequencing was PBMCs. The genes are TRBV29-1 and TRBJ2-6; 10 bases match TRBD2. The origin of this receptor is a female donor in good health and CMV-seronegative. The CDR3 coding sequence is TGCAGCGTTTACCTAGCGGGGGTTTTCTCTGGGGCCAACGTCCTGACTTTC. It is translated as CSVYLAGVFSGANVLTF.